These 21 T cell receptor beta chains were sequenced from one sample in a study of T-cell memory formation after mild COVID-19. MiXCR was run by TCRdb on the 5' RACE reads, yielding one entry per CDR3 protein. The table includes about 290,000 distinct CDR3 sequences, around 15% detected once. Sequenced: PBMCs or a T cell subset sorted from them (not recorded which). Source of these receptors: a man younger than 35 who had mild COVID-19 (a few samples of this study predate the infection). Cell type and time point are not known.

This rearrangement joins TRBV6-1 to TRBJ1-2; D is unclear. From germline, CDR1 is MNHNS and CDR2 SASEGT. This CDR3 spans 11 amino acids. V shed 6 bases and J shed 5 bases, with 7 bases lying between them. CDR3 nucleotide sequence: TGTGCCAGCAGCGGTCGGTATGGCTACACCTTC. Translating it yields CASSGRYGYTF.

This clonotype showed up just a few times. J is TRBJ2-6 and V is TRBV29-1; 7 nucleotides align to TRBD1. Trimming at V came to 1 base and at J to 10 bases, leaving 1 base not matched to a gene. The CDR3 contains 12 residues. Germline values: CDR1 SQVTM, CDR2 ANQGSEA. The CDR3 bases are TGCAGCGTTGAAGGGACAGGTAACGTCCTGACTTTC. Residues: CSVEGTGNVLTF.

This clonotype appeared a few times. The chain combines TRBV5-1 with TRBJ2-5; D not resolved. V was clipped by 4 bases and J by 4 bases, with 14 bases between them. Per the germline V gene, CDR1 is SGHRS and CDR2 is YFSETQ. The length of the CDR3 is 14 residues. The chain's CDR3 is CASSQSSASETQYF. The DNA of the CDR3 is TGCGCCAGCAGCCAAAGCTCAGCGTCAGAGACCCAGTACTTC.

This clonotype was counted a few times. This chain links TRBV4-3 with TRBJ2-5, with 11 positions matching TRBD2. CDR3 length equals 16 residues. The germline CDR1 and CDR2 sequences are LGHNA and YSLEER. V trimming: 2 bases; J trimming: 7 bases; junction bases outside the gene matches: 9. Here the CDR3 reads CASSQPTSSGGLTQYF. CDR3 sequence (DNA): TGCGCCAGCAGCCAACCGACGTCTAGCGGGGGGCTGACCCAGTACTTC.

The sample holds many counts of this clonotype. The chain combines TRBV12-3 or TRBV12-4 with TRBJ2-7, with no clear D. V lost 4 bases, J lost 2 bases, and 15 bases lay in between. The CDR3 has 15 residues. Here the CDR3 reads CASSSTWRNAYEQYF. CDR3 DNA: TGTGCCAGCAGTTCCACCTGGCGGAACGCCTACGAGCAGTACTTC.

This clonotype was recorded a few times. The rearrangement uses TRBV12-3 or TRBV12-4 and TRBJ2-5, with 10 bases fitting TRBD1. This CDR3 spans 18 amino acids. The ends lost 6 bases at V and 0 bases at J; junction bases unmatched: 13. The DNA of the CDR3 is TGTGCCAGCAGCCGAATGAAGTGGGGGACAGGGGACCAAGAGACCCAGTACTTC. This translates into CASSRMKWGTGDQETQYF.

This clonotype was observed at least ten times. The J gene is TRBJ2-7, the V gene TRBV4-3; 8 positions agree with TRBD1. The CDR3 runs to 15 residues. In germline, CDR1 is LGHNA, CDR2 YSLEER. Germline trimming cut 4 bases from V and 0 bases from J; bases unmatched to any gene: 5. As DNA, the CDR3 is TGCGCCAGCAGCCCCCACAGGGGGAGCTCCTACGAGCAGTACTTC. As protein: CASSPHRGSSYEQYF.

The chain links TRBV10-3 to TRBJ2-1; D is unclear. The V gene's germline CDR1 is ENHRY and CDR2 SYGVKD. Trimming cost V 3 bases and J 0 bases, with 6 bases left between them. The CDR3 length is 14 residues. The CDR3 nucleotides read TGTGCCATCAGTGAAAAGACCTCCTACAATGAGCAGTTCTTC. Protein: CAISEKTSYNEQFF.

The chain is built from TRBV27 and TRBJ2-2, with 12 bases fitting TRBD2. The CDR3 has 18 amino acids. The V gene end was trimmed by 5 bases and the J gene end by 3 bases; junction bases not matched to a gene: 10. Germline V gives CDR1 MNHEY, CDR2 SMNVEV (reference sequence). This CDR3 is CASSPRGLAGGYTGELFF. As DNA, the CDR3 is TGTGCCAGCAGTCCCCGGGGGCTAGCGGGGGGGTACACCGGGGAGCTGTTTTTT.

The chain recombines TRBV11-3 with TRBJ2-1, with D unclear. V lost 2 bases and J lost 5, with 13 bases in between. Germline V CDR1 and CDR2: SGHNT, YENEEA. The CDR3 length is 15 residues. CDR3 in amino acids: CASSLQFGSDNEQFF. CDR3 in DNA: TGTGCCAGCAGCTTACAATTCGGTTCGGACAATGAGCAGTTCTTC.

The sample holds a few counts of this clonotype. V is TRBV6-1 and J is TRBJ1-2, with D tentatively TRBD1 (5 bases). V dropped 7 bases and J dropped 4 bases, with 10 bases sitting between them. Germline CDR1 reads MNHNS; CDR2 reads SASEGT. This CDR3 is built from 12 residues. The CDR3 spells CASTTGGYGYTF. The CDR3 DNA reads as TGTGCCAGCACTACGGGGGGCTATGGCTACACCTTC.

This clonotype has at least ten counts. This chain uses TRBV7-9 with TRBJ2-3; the D is unclear. CDR3 size: 14 residues. Trimming pared 7 bases from V and 0 bases from J, leaving 11 bases between. Looked up from germline, CDR1 is SEHNR and CDR2 is FQNEAQ (reference sequence). This CDR3 is CASTGVGSTDTQYF. In DNA form, the CDR3 reads TGTGCCAGCACCGGAGTTGGTAGCACAGATACGCAGTATTTT.

The table lists this clonotype with many counts. A read error may account for a junction end that differs from germline. The chain links TRBV5-1 to TRBJ2-3; no clear D gene. The CDR3 is made up of 12 amino acids. Germline values: CDR1 SGHRS, CDR2 YFSETQ. CDR3 nucleotides: TGTGCCAGCAGCTTCGGCCCAGATACGCAGTATTTT. It translates to CASSFGPDTQYF. The complete variable domain, with remaining parts taken from reference TRBV5-1 and TRBJ2-3, reads KAGVTQTPRYLIKTRGQQVTLSCSPISGHRSVSWYQQTPGQGLQFLFEYFSETQRNKGNFPGRFSGRQFSNSRSEMNVSTLELGDSALYLCASSFGPDTQYFGPGTRLTVL.

Many counts were recorded for this clonotype. V usage is TRBV7-2 and J usage is TRBJ1-1, with 8 bases matching TRBD1. There are 13 residues in the CDR3. J lost 4 bases, V lost 4 bases, and 2 bases had no gene match. CDR1 is SGHTA, CDR2 FQGNSA, per germline. CDR3: CASSSDRVTEAFF. The CDR3 coding sequence is TGTGCCAGCAGCTCGGACAGGGTCACTGAAGCTTTCTTT.

The V gene is TRBV4-2, the J gene TRBJ1-5, with D hard to call. V lost 0 bases and J 1 base, leaving 10 bases between the germline ends. The V gene's germline CDR1 is LGHNA and CDR2 YNFKEQ. CDR3 length: 16 residues. CDR3 sequence: CASSQEVSRSNQPQHF. The CDR3 nucleotides read TGTGCCAGCAGCCAAGAGGTCTCTAGGAGCAATCAGCCCCAGCATTTT.

This clonotype has more than one count but fewer than ten. The J gene is TRBJ2-5, the V gene TRBV29-1; the D is unclear. Trimming pared 6 bases from V and 2 bases from J, leaving 10 bases between. Per germline, CDR1 SQVTM and CDR2 ANQGSEA. CDR3 length equals 12 residues. The CDR3 DNA follows: TGCAGCGTGGGAACCCAGCAAGAGACCCAGTACTTC. This encodes CSVGTQQETQYF.

The V and J genes are TRBV28 and TRBJ2-7, with 7 nucleotides matching TRBD2. The V gene's germline CDR1 is MDHEN and CDR2 SYDVKM. The J segment lost 5 bases and the V segment lost 2 bases, leaving 6 bases of the junction unmatched. CDR3 length: 14 amino acids. The CDR3 region is CASSLGPGGNEQYV. The CDR3 region has the DNA TGTGCCAGCAGTTTAGGACCGGGGGGAAACGAGCAGTACGTC.

The V call is TRBV7-6, the J call TRBJ1-2; D remains ambiguous. Germline CDR1 and CDR2: SGHVS and FNYEAQ. V gave up 5 bases and J gave up 3 bases, with 13 bases separating them. This CDR3 has 14 residues. Here the CDR3 DNA reads TGTGCCAGCAGCCCATCGGCGGGAGACTATGGCTACACCTTC. It encodes CASSPSAGDYGYTF.

This clonotype was counted a few times. The chain carries TRBV10-3 and TRBJ2-5; possibly TRBD2 for D (6 bases). CDR3 length equals 14 residues. CDR1 and CDR2 from the germline V gene are ENHRY and SYGVKD. V was shortened by 10 bases and J by 2 bases, with 17 bases between the two germline ends. The CDR3, as DNA: TGTGCCACCTCCGTGGGGGGACCTCAAGAGACCCAGTACTTC. It specifies CATSVGGPQETQYF.

The J gene is TRBJ1-2, the V gene TRBV4-2; no firm D call. CDR1 and CDR2 (germline): LGHNA, YNFKEQ. Trimming took 1 base from V and 7 from J, leaving 1 base between them. This CDR3 has 10 residues. The CDR3, as DNA: TGTGCCAGCAGCCAAGGTGGCTACACCTTC. Translation gives CASSQGGYTF.

The rearrangement joins TRBV29-1 to TRBJ1-1; perhaps TRBD1 as D (5 bases). Germline-derived CDR1 and CDR2 are SQVTM and ANQGSEA. Trimming took off 4 bases at V and 1 base at J, with 13 bases between the two ends. The CDR3 is 14 amino acids. The CDR3 bases are TGCAGCGTTGCAACAGGAAATCAGAACACTGAAGCTTTCTTT. It encodes CSVATGNQNTEAFF.